This T cell receptor (beta chain) was identified in a study of blood T cell repertoires in COVID-19. Study background: Acute and convalescent COVID-19 samples came from the United States, Italy and Spain. Nucleic acid was either cDNA or gDNA, and it came from T cells, B-cell-depleted T cells, or PBMCs.

Trimming shortened V by 4 bases and J by 5 bases, and 24 bases separated the two germline ends. CDR1 is SGHNT and CDR2 is YYREEE in the germline V gene (reference sequence). CDR3 length: 18 amino acids. This clone was seen only a few times. Per the study methods: Amplification with reference gene primers provided the estimates of nucleated cell counts. Using immunoSEQ multiplex PCR, the repertoire was profiled, and TCRdb retains in-frame clones only, with some absent. The D gene and trimming were derived from the DNA, and the V and J assignments and clone size from that table. Here the sample spans roughly 200,000 clones, roughly 87% being singletons.

The chain links TRBV5-4 to TRBJ2-2; TRBD2 might be the D (6 bases). The source is a man aged 55 to 69 with active or convalescent COVID-19. Sequencing was done on a sample of peripheral blood. The DNA of the CDR3 is TGTGCCAGCAGCCCGGAGGGATACGTATCGACTAGGACCGGGGAGCTGTTTTTT. This codes for CASSPEGYVSTRTGELFF.